This TCR beta chain was sequenced for a study of blood T cell repertoires in COVID-19. The CDR3 is made up of 15 amino acids. V lost 2 bases and J lost 6, with 16 bases in between. From germline, CDR1 is KGHSH and CDR2 LQKENI. TCRdb keeps only in-frame clones here, not all; method: immunoSEQ multiplex PCR. The sample contains approximately 250,000 clones, approximately 89% of which appear only once. Sequenced input: peripheral blood. This TCR derives from a woman aged 70-85 years with COVID-19, enrolled during active disease. V and J are TRBV18 and TRBJ1-1; D remains unclear. The CDR3 loop is CASSPALTHDAEAFF. The CDR3 DNA is TGTGCCAGCTCACCAGCACTAACCCACGACGCTGAAGCTTTCTTT.